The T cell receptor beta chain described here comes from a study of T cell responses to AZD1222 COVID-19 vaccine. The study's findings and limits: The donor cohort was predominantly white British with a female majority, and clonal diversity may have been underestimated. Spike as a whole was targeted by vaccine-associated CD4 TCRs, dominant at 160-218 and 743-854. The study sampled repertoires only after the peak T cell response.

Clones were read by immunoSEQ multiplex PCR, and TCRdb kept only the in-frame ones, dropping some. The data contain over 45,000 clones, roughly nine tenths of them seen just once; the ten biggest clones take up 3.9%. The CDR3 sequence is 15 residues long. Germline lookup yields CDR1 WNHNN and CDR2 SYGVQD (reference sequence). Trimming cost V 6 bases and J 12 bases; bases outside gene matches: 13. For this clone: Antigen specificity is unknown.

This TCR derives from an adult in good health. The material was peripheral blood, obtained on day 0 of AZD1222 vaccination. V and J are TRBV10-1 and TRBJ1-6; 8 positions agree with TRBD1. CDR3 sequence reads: CASRADRDSLGPLHF. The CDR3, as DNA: TGCGCCAGCAGGGCGGACAGGGACAGCCTCGGACCCCTCCACTTT.